The table lists the clone carrying this T cell receptor beta chain with many counts. Its antigen is unknown. This entry comes from a study of neurological immune-mediated disorders. Germline assignment: CDR1 GTSNPN and CDR2 SVGIG (reference sequence). The CDR3 is 12 amino acids. The ends were cut back, 1 base at V and 7 bases at J, with 9 bases in the middle. Broader study findings: Patients with HTLV-1-associated myelopathy had the highest level of TCR clonal expansion, whereas patients with multiple sclerosis had the lowest level, falling beneath the level found in healthy controls.

TCRdb re-called the 5' RACE reads with MiXCR, one entry per CDR3 protein. The sample yields about 21,000 distinct CDR3 sequences, around 16% seen once. Sequencing was carried out using PBMCs. J is TRBJ2-3 and V is TRBV30, with a weak D call TRBD1 (5 bases). This receptor was taken from a female donor with HTLV-1-associated myelopathy (HAM/TSP). CDR3 protein: CAWSAQGNTQYF. DNA of the CDR3: TGTGCCTGGAGTGCGCAGGGAAATACGCAGTATTTT.